A single sample is the source of the 18 T cell receptor beta chains below, sequenced in a study of neurological immune-mediated disorders. MiXCR, applied by TCRdb to the 5' RACE reads, yields one record per CDR3 protein. The table shows tens of thousands of distinct CDR3 sequences, with more than 3.5% occurring only once. Sequencing was done on a sample of PBMCs. These TCRs come from a man aged 45-65 years with multiple sclerosis.

Many counts were recorded for this clonotype. V and J are TRBV12-3 or TRBV12-4 and TRBJ2-3; 14 nucleotides match TRBD2. V dropped 7 bases and J dropped 4; count of bases not matched to a gene: 4. The CDR3 has 15 amino acids. CDR3 bases: TGTGCCAGCAAACAGACTAGCGGGGGGGCAGATACGCAGTATTTT. Translation gives CASKQTSGGADTQYF.

Many counts were recorded for this clonotype. The V gene is TRBV5-1, the J gene TRBJ2-1; TRBD2 is a possible D gene (6 bases). The germline V and J ends were trimmed by 3 bases and 8 bases, with 21 bases remaining between them. Germline CDR1 and CDR2: SGHRS and YFSETQ. This CDR3 is built from 16 residues. The chain's CDR3 is CASSYRQRGGLDEQFF. The CDR3, as DNA: TGCGCCAGCAGCTACAGACAGAGGGGAGGATTGGATGAGCAGTTCTTC.

This clonotype showed up many times. This chain links TRBV5-1 with TRBJ1-6; D uncertain. The V gene lost 4 bases and the J gene lost 3 bases, with 8 bases spanning the gap. From germline, CDR1 is SGHRS and CDR2 YFSETQ. CDR3 length: 14 residues. CDR3 amino acids: CASSIRDYNSPLHF. CDR3 DNA: TGCGCCAGCAGCATCCGGGACTATAATTCACCCCTCCACTTT.

The table lists this clonotype with many counts. The rearrangement joins TRBV20-1 to TRBJ2-5; unclear D gene. V was cut by 3 bases and J by 5 bases, with 13 bases left in between. This CDR3 has 13 amino acids. Germline assignment: CDR1 DFQATT and CDR2 SNEGSKA (reference sequence). CDR3: CSASPFERETQYF. CDR3 in DNA: TGCAGTGCTAGCCCGTTCGAACGGGAGACCCAGTACTTC.

In its sample, this clonotype ranks as medium-sized (0.01 to 0.1%). The chain carries TRBV27 and TRBJ2-1; D gene ambiguous. Between the trimmed V and J ends, which lost 3 bases and 7 bases, there was a span of 4 bases. The CDR3 runs to 11 residues. Germline V gene data show CDR1 as MNHEY and CDR2 as SMNVEV (reference sequence). CDR3 sequence: CASSFYNEQFF. In nucleotides, the CDR3 is TGTGCCAGCAGTTTCTATAATGAGCAGTTCTTC.

This clonotype was seen repeatedly, ten times or more. The V gene is TRBV20-1, the J gene TRBJ1-1; D possibly corresponds to TRBD1 (6 bases). The CDR3 is made up of 15 amino acids. V shed 2 bases and J shed 5 bases, with 18 bases lying between them. Germline CDR1 reads DFQATT; CDR2 reads SNEGSKA (reference sequence). Here the CDR3 reads CSARSLEGVRTEAFF. Written as DNA, the CDR3 is TGCAGTGCTAGATCCCTAGAGGGGGTGAGGACTGAAGCTTTCTTT.

By sample share, this clonotype is medium-sized. The CDR3 sequence: CASSVDRATEAFF. The CDR3 nucleotides read TGCGCCAGCAGCGTAGACAGGGCCACTGAAGCTTTCTTT. The rearrangement links TRBV5-1 to TRBJ1-1; 7 bases are shared with TRBD1. Per germline, CDR1 SGHRS and CDR2 YFSETQ. This CDR3 is 13 amino acids long. Trimming removed 4 bases from V and 4 bases from J; junction bases left unmatched: 4. The full variable domain, its missing parts supplied by reference TRBV5-1 and TRBJ1-1, is KAGVTQTPRYLIKTRGQQVTLSCSPISGHRSVSWYQQTPGQGLQFLFEYFSETQRNKGNFPGRFSGRQFSNSRSEMNVSTLELGDSALYLCASSVDRATEAFFGQGTRLTVV.

This clonotype showed up many times. The genes are TRBV6-1 and TRBJ2-2; possible D gene TRBD1, 6 bases. The germline gives CDR1 MNHNS, CDR2 SASEGT. V was trimmed by 3 bases and J by 1 base, leaving 12 bases between them. The CDR3 contains 16 residues. The CDR3 DNA reads as TGTGCCAGCAGTGACCTCACAGGGCTGAACACCGGGGAGCTGTTTTTT. This sequence encodes CASSDLTGLNTGELFF.

This clonotype was detected many times. This chain connects TRBV7-9 to TRBJ2-2; D might be TRBD2 (6 bases). CDR3 size: 13 residues. Trimming took off 10 bases at V and 6 bases at J, with 15 bases between the two ends. Germline-derived CDR1 and CDR2 are SEHNR and FQNEAQ (reference sequence). CDR3 nucleotide sequence: TGTGCCATCATGATTCGGGACTCCGGGGAGCTGTTTTTT. The encoded protein is CAIMIRDSGELFF.

The table lists this clonotype with many counts. The chain links TRBV7-8 to TRBJ1-1, with D possibly TRBD1 on 6 matching bases. Germline lookup yields CDR1 SGHVS and CDR2 FQNEAQ. This CDR3 comprises 13 residues. Trimming stripped 4 bases from V and 7 bases from J, with 13 bases between. CDR3 DNA: TGTGCCAGCAGCTCAACAGGGCGGGGTGAAGCTTTCTTT. This encodes CASSSTGRGEAFF. Variable domain in full (rest from reference TRBV7-8 and TRBJ1-1): GAGVSQSPRYKVAKRGQDVALRCDPISGHVSLFWYQQALGQGPEFLTYFQNEAQLDKSGLPSDRFFAERPEGSVSTLKIQRTQQEDSAVYLCASSSTGRGEAFFGQGTRLTVV.

This clonotype occurred many times. The chain uses TRBV5-5 and TRBJ2-3; D call uncertain. V was pared by 4 bases and J by 2 bases, with 11 bases between. The germline gives CDR1 SGHKS, CDR2 YYEKEE (reference sequence). CDR3 size: 14 residues. CDR3 in DNA: TGTGCCAGCAGCGAAGACGGGTTCACAGATACGCAGTATTTT. Its protein is CASSEDGFTDTQYF.

In its sample, this clonotype was seen many times. The chain links TRBV7-2 to TRBJ2-1; D not resolved. This CDR3 is 13 amino acids long. Germline lookup yields CDR1 SGHTA and CDR2 FQGNSA. Trimming removed 1 base from V and 6 bases from J, with 7 bases in between. As DNA, the CDR3 is TGTGCCAGCAGCTTAGGGCTCGTCAATGAGCAGTTCTTC. It encodes CASSLGLVNEQFF.

This clonotype was recorded at least ten times. The rearrangement uses TRBV10-3 and TRBJ1-1; no reliable D call. The V gene's germline CDR1 is ENHRY and CDR2 SYGVKD. V was trimmed by 5 bases and J by 3 bases, leaving 10 bases between them. This CDR3 has 13 residues. The CDR3 is CAISLNPDTEAFF. As DNA, the CDR3 is TGTGCCATCAGTCTTAATCCGGACACTGAAGCTTTCTTT.

This clonotype was seen at least ten times. The V and J genes are TRBV20-1 and TRBJ1-2, with a weak D call TRBD1 (5 bases). Per germline, CDR1 DFQATT and CDR2 SNEGSKA (reference sequence). The CDR3 length is 11 residues. Trimming removed 6 bases at V and 7 bases at J, with 12 bases between. CDR3 amino acids: CSAHRGGGYTF. The CDR3 DNA reads as TGCAGTGCCCACCGGGGGGGTGGCTACACCTTC.

This clonotype appeared many times. This chain uses TRBV6-6 with TRBJ2-2; the D gene is possibly TRBD1 (5 bases). The CDR3 sequence is 14 residues long. The germline V and J ends were trimmed by 3 bases and 6 bases, with 11 bases remaining between them. The germline gives CDR1 MNHNY, CDR2 SVGAGI (reference sequence). CDR3 sequence (DNA): TGTGCCAGCAGTTATCTCAGGGTGGCCGGGGAGCTGTTTTTT. Translating gives CASSYLRVAGELFF.

This clonotype showed up many times. The rearrangement joins TRBV6-2 or TRBV6-3 to TRBJ1-2, with D maybe TRBD1 (6 bases). The CDR3 totals 14 residues. Germline assignment: CDR1 MNHEY and CDR2 SVGEGT. Trimming cost V 11 bases and J 4 bases, with 20 bases left between them. The CDR3 region is CASEVGGTSYGYTF. The CDR3 coding sequence is TGTGCCTCCGAGGTTGGGGGCACTTCCTATGGCTACACCTTC.

The chain employs TRBV5-1 and TRBJ1-2, with a weak D call TRBD1 (5 bases). This CDR3 comprises 14 residues. The V end lost 4 bases, the J end lost 5 bases, and 15 bases lay between the germline ends. Germline lookup yields CDR1 SGHRS and CDR2 YFSETQ. The CDR3 sequence is CASSRAGTAYGYTF. DNA for the CDR3: TGCGCCAGCAGCAGAGCCGGGACCGCTTATGGCTACACCTTC.

This clonotype was picked up a small number of times. The chain uses TRBV7-2 and TRBJ1-2, with a weak D call TRBD1 (5 bases). The CDR3 runs 13 residues. Germline loops: CDR1 SGHTA, CDR2 FQGNSA. V was pared by 1 base and J by 8 bases, with 11 bases between. The CDR3 is CASSLGQGGGYTF. The CDR3 DNA follows: TGTGCCAGCAGCTTAGGGCAGGGCGGGGGCTACACCTTC.